Below, 31 T cell receptor beta chains from the same sample are listed, as sequenced in a study of blood T cell repertoires in COVID-19. TCRdb's table, derived via immunoSEQ multiplex PCR, lists solely in-frame clones and lacks some. Seen here are 100,000 to 110,000 clones, more than 75% observed once, and the top ten hold more than 10%. The sequencing input was peripheral blood. These receptors were taken from a human donor in a cohort sampled during active COVID-19.

The V and J genes are TRBV5-1 and TRBJ2-2; 8 bases match TRBD1. CDR3 length: 15 amino acids. Trimming at V came to 4 bases and at J to 12 bases, leaving 14 bases not matched to a gene. CDR1 is SGHRS and CDR2 is YFSETQ in the germline V gene. CDR3 protein: CASSADRGSRAKLFF. The CDR3 coding sequence is TGCGCCAGCAGCGCCGACAGGGGCTCGCGGGCGAAGCTGTTTTTT.

CDR3 sequence (DNA): TGTGCCAGCAGCTTTGGGACAGACAAAGAGACCCAGTACTTC. Protein: CASSFGTDKETQYF. The J gene is TRBJ2-5, the V gene TRBV7-9; 7 nucleotides line up with TRBD1. The CDR3 is 14 amino acids. Looked up from germline, CDR1 is SEHNR and CDR2 is FQNEAQ (reference sequence). V was pared by 3 bases and J by 3 bases, with 4 bases of the junction left unmatched.

This clone has only a few counts. The chain combines TRBV7-2 with TRBJ2-7; D might be TRBD1 (5 bases). Trimming stripped 5 bases from V and 3 bases from J, with 11 bases between. The CDR3 extends over 13 amino acids. Looked up from germline, CDR1 is SGHTA and CDR2 is FQGNSA. The CDR3 DNA reads TGTGCCAGCAGCGGCAGGGCGAACTACGAGCAGTACTTC. Translation: CASSGRANYEQYF.

The genes are TRBV7-2 and TRBJ2-7; 13 positions match TRBD2. The CDR3 has 17 residues. V shed 2 bases and J 0 bases; nucleotides not matched to a gene: 4. The germline V gene has CDR1 SGHTA and CDR2 FQGNSA. The CDR3 region has the DNA TGTGCCAGCAGCTTAACTAGCGGGGGGGCAAGCTCCTACGAGCAGTACTTC. Residues: CASSLTSGGASSYEQYF. Together with reference TRBV7-2 and TRBJ2-7, the CDR3 gives the full variable domain: GAGVSQSPSNKVTEKGKDVELRCDPISGHTALYWYRQSLGQGLEFLIYFQGNSAPDKSGLPSDRFSAERTGGSVSTLTIQRTQQEDSAVYLCASSLTSGGASSYEQYFGPGTRLTVT.

The CDR3 sequence: CASSQTAMNTEAFF. The CDR3 coding sequence is TGTGCCAGCAGCCAGACAGCTATGAACACTGAAGCTTTCTTT. The chain couples TRBV2 to TRBJ1-1; D may be TRBD1 (5 bases). The CDR3 is 14 amino acids. Trimming left V 6 bases short and J 0 bases short, with 11 bases between. Germline V lookup: CDR1 SNHLY, CDR2 FYNNEI.

A remark on this clone: One junction end disagrees with the germline gene, perhaps due to a read error. The chain is built from TRBV14 and TRBJ2-2; D might be TRBD2 (5 bases). The CDR3 contains 14 residues. CDR1 SGHDN and CDR2 FVKESK come from the germline V gene. CDR3 loop: CASSQDKAHRGAVF. CDR3 nucleotides: TGTGCCAGCAGCCAAGATAAGGCGCACCGGGGAGCTGTTTTT.

J is TRBJ1-6 and V is TRBV9; D may be TRBD1 (5 bases). The ends were cut back, 1 base at V and 0 bases at J, with 8 bases in the middle. This CDR3 region has 16 residues. CDR1 is SGDLS and CDR2 is YYNGEE in the germline V gene. CDR3 nucleotide sequence: TGTGCCAGCAGCGTAAAGGGGAACTCCTATAATTCACCCCTCCACTTT. It yields the protein CASSVKGNSYNSPLHF.

J is TRBJ1-2 and V is TRBV20-1, with TRBD1 as a possible D gene (6 bases). Germline CDR1 reads DFQATT; CDR2 reads SNEGSKA (reference sequence). With 3 bases removed from V and 5 bases from J, the gap between germline ends came to 19 bases. CDR3 length equals 15 residues. CDR3 bases: TGCAGTGCTAGTGGCGGGGAGGGGGGCAGATATGGCTACACCTTC. This codes for CSASGGEGGRYGYTF.

About this clone itself: Germline is not matched at one junction end, which may reflect a read error. The chain employs TRBV19 and TRBJ2-3, with TRBD2 identical over 9 bases. CDR1 is LNHDA, CDR2 SQIVND, per germline (reference sequence). CDR3 size: 15 residues. CDR3 nucleotide sequence: TGTGCCAGTAGTTTAGAGGGACTAGCCTACGATACGCAGTATTTT. Translation: CASSLEGLAYDTQYF.

The J gene is TRBJ1-2, the V gene TRBV7-2, with TRBD1 matching 8 bases. V trimming: 6 bases; J trimming: 4 bases; junction bases outside the gene matches: 10. The CDR3 has 15 residues. CDR1 and CDR2 (germline): SGHTA, FQGNSA. CDR3 nucleotide sequence: TGTGCCAGCAGTCCGACCAGGGGGCGGGCCTATGGCTACACCTTC. Translation: CASSPTRGRAYGYTF.

V gene TRBV9 combines with J gene TRBJ2-1; TRBD2 matches at 14 bases. Trimming took 3 bases from V and 7 from J; bases not matched to a gene: 12. Germline lookup yields CDR1 SGDLS and CDR2 YYNGEE. The CDR3 sequence is 18 residues long. The CDR3 nucleotides are TGTGCCAGCAGCGCCTCACGGGGGGGACTAGCGGGAGCTAATGAGCAGTTCTTC. Its translation: CASSASRGGLAGANEQFF. The full variable domain, completed using reference TRBV9 and TRBJ2-1, is DSGVTQTPKHLITATGQRVTLRCSPRSGDLSVYWYQQSLDQGLQFLIQYYNGEERAKGNILERFSAQQFPDLHSELNLSSLELGDSALYFCASSASRGGLAGANEQFFGPGTRLTVL.

This chain joins TRBV29-1 and TRBJ2-7; a possible D gene is TRBD2 (6 bases). Trimming took 4 bases from V and 6 from J, leaving 13 bases between them. CDR1 and CDR2 from the germline V gene are SQVTM and ANQGSEA. The CDR3 is made up of 12 amino acids. The CDR3 sequence: CSVGGSGLEQYF. The CDR3 region has the DNA TGCAGCGTTGGTGGGAGCGGGCTCGAGCAGTACTTC.

The CDR3 spells CASRSGQSSGANVLTF. The DNA of the CDR3 is TGTGCCAGCAGGTCGGGACAGTCCTCTGGGGCCAACGTCCTGACTTTC. J is TRBJ2-6 and V is TRBV5-4, with 7 bases aligning to TRBD1. This CDR3 is built from 16 residues. Germline values: CDR1 SGHNT, CDR2 YYREEE (reference sequence). The ends lost 5 bases at V and 0 bases at J; junction bases unmatched: 5.

This chain links TRBV18 with TRBJ1-5; 9 bases are shared with TRBD1. Trimming took 5 bases from V and 4 from J; bases not matched to a gene: 6. The CDR3 is 15 amino acids. The germline CDR1 and CDR2 sequences are KGHSH and LQKENI. This chain's CDR3 is CASSAVGTGNQPQHF. In DNA form, the CDR3 reads TGTGCCAGCTCAGCGGTGGGGACAGGGAATCAGCCCCAGCATTTT.

The CDR3 spells CASSLEGHIPYNEQFF. The CDR3 DNA reads as TGCGCCAGCAGCTTGGAAGGACATATCCCCTACAATGAGCAGTTCTTC. The chain uses TRBV5-1 and TRBJ2-1; tentatively, D is TRBD1 (5 bases). Germline V gene data show CDR1 as SGHRS and CDR2 as YFSETQ. Deletions cut 0 bases from V and 2 bases from J, with 12 bases between. This CDR3 contains 16 residues.

This chain links TRBV5-6 with TRBJ2-1, with 8 bases lining up with TRBD2. Trimming cost V 2 bases and J 6 bases; bases outside gene matches: 4. Germline-derived CDR1 and CDR2 are SGHDT and YYEEEE. The CDR3 runs 14 residues. The chain's CDR3 is CASSFRGGSNEQFF. For the CDR3, the DNA is TGTGCCAGCAGCTTCCGGGGGGGAAGCAATGAGCAGTTCTTC.

This clone appeared once. The rearrangement links TRBV24-1 to TRBJ2-1; 12 bases match TRBD2. This CDR3 spans 12 amino acids. CDR1 and CDR2 (germline): KGHDR, SFDVKD. The trim removed 6 bases at V and 12 bases at J, leaving 2 bases unmatched. The CDR3 loop is CATSSTSGGQFF. The CDR3 bases are TGTGCCACCAGTTCGACTAGCGGGGGGCAGTTCTTC.

V gene TRBV3-1 (or the pseudogene TRBV3-2) combines with J gene TRBJ2-2; D is undetermined. With 2 bases removed from V and 2 bases from J, the gap between germline ends came to 6 bases. CDR3 size: 14 residues. Germline V gives CDR1 LGHDT, CDR2 YNNKEL (reference sequence). CDR3 in DNA: TGTGCCAGCAGCCAACGAACAAACACCGGGGAGCTGTTTTTT. Amino acids: CASSQRTNTGELFF.

The genes are TRBV11-2 and TRBJ1-1; TRBD1 aligns across 10 bases. V lost 2 bases, J lost 3 bases, and 6 bases stayed unmatched. The germline V gene has CDR1 SGHAT and CDR2 FQNNGV. The CDR3 is 16 amino acids. The CDR3 region is CASSLRRGTGDTEAFF. CDR3 coding DNA: TGTGCCAGCAGCTTACGTCGGGGGACAGGGGACACTGAAGCTTTCTTT.

The chain is built from TRBV7-9 and TRBJ2-1; TRBD2 agrees at 13 bases. Trimming cost V 1 base and J 4 bases; bases outside gene matches: 7. The CDR3 runs to 18 residues. The germline CDR1 and CDR2 sequences are SEHNR and FQNEAQ (reference sequence). CDR3 in DNA: TGTGCCAGCAGCTTAGGGTCGACTAGCGGGGGGCGGTACAATGAGCAGTTCTTC. Its translation is CASSLGSTSGGRYNEQFF.

As regards this clone: Other DNA sequences in this sample translate to the same CDR3. V usage is TRBV11-2 and J usage is TRBJ2-2, with TRBD1 matching over 8 bases. Per the germline V gene, CDR1 is SGHAT and CDR2 is FQNNGV. Germline trimming cut 4 bases from V and 2 bases from J; bases unmatched to any gene: 3. The CDR3 sequence is 15 residues long. CDR3 sequence: CASSSGQGNTGELFF. CDR3 sequence (DNA): TGTGCCAGCAGCTCCGGACAGGGCAACACCGGGGAGCTGTTTTTT.

The genes are TRBV7-9 and TRBJ2-7, with 9 positions matching TRBD2. V shed 1 base and J 6 bases; nucleotides not matched to a gene: 7. The CDR3 has 15 residues. Germline CDR1 is SEHNR and CDR2 is FQNEAQ (reference sequence). This CDR3 reads CASSLVAGESSEQYF. The DNA for the CDR3 is TGTGCCAGCAGCTTAGTAGCGGGAGAATCCAGCGAGCAGTACTTC.

V and J are TRBV6-1 and TRBJ2-5; the match to TRBD2 covers 7 bases. The J segment lost 4 bases and the V segment lost 0 bases, leaving 11 bases of the junction unmatched. Germline values: CDR1 MNHNS, CDR2 SASEGT. The CDR3 covers 17 residues. CDR3: CASSEALGGLVRETQYF. Here the CDR3 DNA reads TGTGCCAGCAGTGAAGCGCTTGGCGGACTAGTACGAGAGACCCAGTACTTC.

V and J are TRBV5-1 and TRBJ2-7, with 11 bases lining up with TRBD2. Germline CDR1 SGHRS, CDR2 YFSETQ. J lost 3 bases, V lost 4 bases, and 9 bases had no gene match. The CDR3 is made up of 16 amino acids. The CDR3 region has the DNA TGCGCCAGCAGCCGGGCCCTAGCGGGAGGACGCTACGAGCAGTACTTC. Its protein is CASSRALAGGRYEQYF.

In this sample, this clone turned up a few times. The J gene is TRBJ2-5, the V gene TRBV7-9; D may be TRBD1 (6 bases). Trimming removed 6 bases at V and 0 bases at J, with 11 bases between. The CDR3 is 14 residues long. Germline V lookup: CDR1 SEHNR, CDR2 FQNEAQ (reference sequence). CDR3: CASRPGTNQETQYF. The DNA for the CDR3 is TGTGCCAGCAGGCCTGGGACAAACCAAGAGACCCAGTACTTC.

This clone was observed a few times. The rearrangement uses TRBV7-9 and TRBJ2-1, with D tentatively TRBD2 (6 bases). The CDR3 extends over 14 amino acids. Germline-derived CDR1 and CDR2 are SEHNR and FQNEAQ (reference sequence). V lost 5 bases, J lost 4 bases, and 12 bases lay in between. For the CDR3, the DNA is TGTGCCAGCAGCGGACCGGAGGGTTACAATGAGCAGTTCTTC. It specifies CASSGPEGYNEQFF.

The chain combines TRBV6-5 with TRBJ1-4; D may be TRBD1 (5 bases). The CDR3 covers 13 residues. The germline V gene encodes CDR1 MNHEY and CDR2 SVGAGI. CDR3 residues: CAQGGAANEKLFF. The CDR3 nucleotides are TGTGCTCAGGGAGGGGCGGCTAATGAAAAACTGTTTTTT.

The chain carries TRBV19 and TRBJ2-2, with 8 bases lining up with TRBD1. Per the germline V gene, CDR1 is LNHDA and CDR2 is SQIVND (reference sequence). With 5 bases clipped from V and 4 bases from J, the junction kept 6 bases outside the gene matches. CDR3 length: 15 residues. The CDR3, as DNA: TGTGCCAGTAGTTCCCAGGGGGCAGGCACCGGGGAGCTGTTTTTT. Its protein is CASSSQGAGTGELFF.

This clone has only a few counts. The CDR3 spells CASSLGEAYGYTF. The CDR3 DNA sequence: TGCGCCAGCAGCCTAGGTGAAGCCTATGGCTACACCTTC. The chain links TRBV5-1 to TRBJ1-2; D not resolved. Trimming took 4 bases from V and 4 from J, leaving 11 bases between them. The CDR3 sequence is 13 residues long. CDR1 and CDR2 from the germline V gene are SGHRS and YFSETQ.

This chain joins TRBV10-3 and TRBJ2-3, with 9 bases fitting TRBD2. V shed 6 bases, J shed 0 bases, and the junction held 4 bases outside the gene matches. Per the germline V gene, CDR1 is ENHRY and CDR2 is SYGVKD. The CDR3 contains 15 residues. The CDR3, as DNA: TGTGCCATCAGGTTAGCGGGGGCTAGCACAGATACGCAGTATTTT. Its translation: CAIRLAGASTDTQYF.

The J gene is TRBJ2-7, the V gene TRBV6-5, with 9 bases identical to TRBD1. CDR1 and CDR2 (germline): MNHEY, SVGAGI. V shed 8 bases and J 7 bases; nucleotides not matched to a gene: 15. This CDR3 has 15 residues. The CDR3 region is CASCNSGTGPGEQYF. CDR3 DNA sequence: TGTGCCAGCTGCAACTCCGGGACAGGGCCCGGGGAGCAGTACTTC.